A selection of T cell receptor beta chains follows, all from one sample in a study of glioma-infiltrating T cells. MiXCR, run by TCRdb on the multiplex PCR reads, gives a single entry per CDR3 protein. The sample lists some 85,000 distinct CDR3 sequences, about 23% occurring once. The sample was glioma tissue, nonneoplastic brain tissue, or PBMCs (not recorded which). These receptors all come from a human donor with low-grade glioma or glioblastoma, undergoing nonglioma brain surgery, or in good health (not recorded which). The CDR3 runs from the conserved cysteine through the conserved F or W. The order of the fields is D gene, V gene, J gene, CDR3 length, clone size, CDR3 DNA, CDR3 protein. A D gene is named only where the DNA matches it firmly. Clone size, where shown, is once, few, many, or a class for clones that have expanded.

>-|TRBV5-1|TRBJ1-1|15|few
TGCGCCAGCAGCCCTGGTAACGGGGGTGCAACTGAAGCTTTCTTT
CASSPGNGGATEAFF
>-|TRBV20-1|TRBJ1-1|16|many
TGCAGTGCTAGAGATCTAACGGGGGGCGTCGGTACTGAAGCTTTCTTT
CSARDLTGGVGTEAFF
>-|TRBV5-4|TRBJ1-6|14|many
TGTGCCAGCAGCTTGGCCATGTCTAATTCACCCCTCCACTTT
CASSLAMSNSPLHF
>-|TRBV28|TRBJ1-2|12|-
TGTGCCAGCAGTTCCTGTGGCTATGGCTACACCTTC
CASSSCGYGYTF
>-|TRBV4-1|TRBJ2-3|13|many
TGCGCCAGCAGCCAATTAAGCACCTATACGCAGTATTTT
CASSQLSTYTQYF
>-|TRBV12-3/TRBV12-4|TRBJ1-5|13|many
TGTGCCAGCAGTGTCAGGGACAATCAGCCCCAGCATTTT
CASSVRDNQPQHF
>-|TRBV20-1|TRBJ2-1|15|-
TGCAGTGCTTTCCCCTCGGGACGCAGGGGCACTGAGCAGTTCTTC
CSAFPSGRRGTEQFF
>-|TRBV12-3/TRBV12-4|TRBJ1-3|14|-
TGTGCCAGCAGTTTAGCCCAGGGCCTAGTTGCCATATATTTT
CASSLAQGLVAIYF
>-|TRBV5-1|TRBJ1-3|15|once
TGCGCCAACAGCTTGGGTGGAGTTTCTGGAAACACCATATATTTT
CANSLGGVSGNTIYF
>-|TRBV18|TRBJ1-4|16|-
TGTGCCAGCTCACCACAAGCAGGACCTGGCAATGAAAAACTGTTTTTT
CASSPQAGPGNEKLFF
>-|TRBV12-3/TRBV12-4|TRBJ1-1|14|many
TGTGCCAGCAGCCTACTGGGGGGCAATACTGAAGCTTTCTTT
CASSLLGGNTEAFF
>-|TRBV6-2/TRBV6-3|TRBJ2-7|15|many
TGTGCCAGCAGTTACGACAGACGTTCCTACTACGAGCAGTACTTC
CASSYDRRSYYEQYF
>TRBD1|TRBV18|TRBJ2-7|13|many
TGTGCCAGCTCACCCGGGACAGACTACGAGCAGTACTTC
CASSPGTDYEQYF
>TRBD1|TRBV12-3/TRBV12-4|TRBJ1-3|16|-
TGTGCCAGCAGTCCGGACAGGAAATACTCTGGAAACACCATATATTTT
CASSPDRKYSGNTIYF
>-|TRBV12-3/TRBV12-4|TRBJ2-7|13|few
TGTGCCAGCAAAGGAAGAGTGGTTTACGAGCAGTACTTC
CASKGRVVYEQYF
>TRBD2|TRBV20-1|TRBJ2-1|17|many
TGCAGTGCTCGCACCGGCGCCGGGACTAGCGGGGACAATGAGCAGTTCTTC
CSARTGAGTSGDNEQFF
>TRBD1|TRBV3-1|TRBJ2-2|12|-
TGTGCCAGCAGCCGACAGGGAGGGGAGCTGTTTTTT
CASSRQGGELFF
>TRBD1|TRBV20-1|TRBJ2-7|15|many
TGCAGTGCTATTACACCCGGGACAGGGACCTACGAGCAGTACTTC
CSAITPGTGTYEQYF
>TRBD1|TRBV20-1|TRBJ1-3|14|many
TGCAGTGCTAGCTGGCAGGGGGCTGGAAACACCATATATTTT
CSASWQGAGNTIYF
>-|TRBV7-2|TRBJ1-2|13|many
TGTGCCAGCAGCTTAGAACCAATCTATGGCTACACCTTC
CASSLEPIYGYTF